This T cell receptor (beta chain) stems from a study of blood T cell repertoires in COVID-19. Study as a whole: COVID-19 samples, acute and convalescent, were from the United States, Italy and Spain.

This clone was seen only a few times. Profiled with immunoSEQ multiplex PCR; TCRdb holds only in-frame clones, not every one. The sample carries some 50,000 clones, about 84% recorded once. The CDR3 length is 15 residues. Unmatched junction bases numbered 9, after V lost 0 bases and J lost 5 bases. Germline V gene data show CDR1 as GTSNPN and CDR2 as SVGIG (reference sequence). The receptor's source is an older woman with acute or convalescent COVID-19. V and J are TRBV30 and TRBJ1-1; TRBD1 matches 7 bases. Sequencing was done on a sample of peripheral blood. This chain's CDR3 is CAWSVGGRGSTEAFF. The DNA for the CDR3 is TGTGCCTGGAGTGTAGGCGGCAGGGGGTCAACTGAAGCTTTCTTT.